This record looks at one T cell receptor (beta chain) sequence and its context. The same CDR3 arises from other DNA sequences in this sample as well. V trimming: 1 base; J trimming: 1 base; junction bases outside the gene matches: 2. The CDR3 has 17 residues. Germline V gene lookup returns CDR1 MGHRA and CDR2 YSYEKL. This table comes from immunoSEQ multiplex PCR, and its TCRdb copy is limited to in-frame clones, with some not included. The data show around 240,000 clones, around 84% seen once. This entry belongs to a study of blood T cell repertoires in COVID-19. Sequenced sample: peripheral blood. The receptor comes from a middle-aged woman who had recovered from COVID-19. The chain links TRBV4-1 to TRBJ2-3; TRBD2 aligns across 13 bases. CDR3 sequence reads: CASSQGGLAGGTDTQYF. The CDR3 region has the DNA TGCGCCAGCAGCCAAGGCGGACTAGCGGGGGGCACAGATACGCAGTATTTT.